This T cell receptor beta chain derives from a study of blood T cell repertoires in COVID-19. In the study overall: Both acute and convalescent COVID-19 samples were obtained from the United States, Italy and Spain. T cells, B-cell-depleted T cells, or PBMCs supplied cDNA or gDNA.

The CDR3 has 14 residues. With 3 bases clipped from V and 1 base from J, the junction kept 2 bases outside the gene matches. Germline V lookup: CDR1 SGHRS, CDR2 YFSETQ. Points on this clone: At the DNA level, this CDR3 is encoded by other sequences in the same sample as well.

The authors' processing: Cell counts per sample came from amplifying reference gene primers. Measured with immunoSEQ multiplex PCR; TCRdb has only the in-frame clones, and not every one. From that table come the V and J calls and clone size; the DNA was used to work out D and trimming. This sample has about 300,000 clones, with roughly 91% found just once. V gene TRBV5-1 combines with J gene TRBJ1-1; 8 positions match TRBD1. Sequencing was performed on peripheral blood. The origin of this receptor is a woman in her 30s with COVID-19, enrolled during active disease. CDR3 sequence reads: CASSSGQGNTEAFF. As DNA, the CDR3 is TGCGCCAGCAGCTCAGGACAGGGGAACACTGAAGCTTTCTTT. Full variable domain (rest looked up from reference TRBV5-1 and TRBJ1-1): KAGVTQTPRYLIKTRGQQVTLSCSPISGHRSVSWYQQTPGQGLQFLFEYFSETQRNKGNFPGRFSGRQFSNSRSEMNVSTLELGDSALYLCASSSGQGNTEAFFGQGTRLTVV.